This paragraph covers one T cell receptor (beta chain) sequence. Its antigen is undetermined. It was with 60 Vbeta and 13 Jbeta primers that the PCR ran. Sequencing was performed with immunoSEQ multiplex PCR; in TCRdb, only in-frame clones are kept and a portion is missing. The sample lists 100,000 to 150,000 clones, 65% to 85% seen once, with around 1.5% in the top ten. The data originate from a study of cytomegalovirus exposure and HLA in healthy donors. Study outcomes and limitations: The authors enumerated under 200 TCR beta chains as linked to cytomegalovirus. Earlier analysis looked at TCR beta V segments, and most were productive about 90% or about 30% of the time.

V lost 0 bases to trimming and J lost 5 bases, with 13 bases between them. CDR3 length: 15 residues. Germline lookup yields CDR1 SGHAT and CDR2 FQNNGV. This TCR derives from a woman between 18 and 29 years old in good health and CMV-seronegative. Specimen: PBMCs. This chain connects TRBV11-2 to TRBJ1-1; possibly TRBD1 for D (5 bases). This CDR3 is CASSLDLGLDTEAFF. CDR3 in DNA: TGTGCCAGCAGCTTAGACTTGGGGCTTGATACTGAAGCTTTCTTT.